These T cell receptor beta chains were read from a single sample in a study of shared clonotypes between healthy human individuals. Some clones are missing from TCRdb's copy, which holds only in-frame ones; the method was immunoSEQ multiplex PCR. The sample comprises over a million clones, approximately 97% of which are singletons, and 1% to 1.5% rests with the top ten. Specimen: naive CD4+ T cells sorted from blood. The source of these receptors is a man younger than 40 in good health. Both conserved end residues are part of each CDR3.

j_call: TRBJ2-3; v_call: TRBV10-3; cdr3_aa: CAARGGPTSTDTQYF
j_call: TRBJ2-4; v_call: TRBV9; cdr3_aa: CASSGGLLENIQYF
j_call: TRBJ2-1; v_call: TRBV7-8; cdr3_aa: CASSQGTVYNEQFF
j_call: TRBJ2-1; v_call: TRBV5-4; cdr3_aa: CASSSGTSSYNEQFF
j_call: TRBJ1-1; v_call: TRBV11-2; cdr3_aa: CASSLDNTEAFF
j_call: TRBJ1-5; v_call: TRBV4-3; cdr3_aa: CASSHPGKALLGNQPQHF
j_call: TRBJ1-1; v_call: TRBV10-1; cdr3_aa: CASSGSVNTEAFF
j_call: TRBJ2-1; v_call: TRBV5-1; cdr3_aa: CASSSGLAGITSNNEQFF
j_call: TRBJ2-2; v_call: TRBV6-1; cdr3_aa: CASSGQGYTGELFF
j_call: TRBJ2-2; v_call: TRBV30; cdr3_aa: CAWTDRVNTGELFF
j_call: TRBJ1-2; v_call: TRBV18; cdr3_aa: CASSLNQGELNYGYTF
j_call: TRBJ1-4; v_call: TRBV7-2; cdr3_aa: CASSLRPREKLFF
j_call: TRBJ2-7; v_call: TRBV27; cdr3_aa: CASSPQGRGLNRNRGEQYF
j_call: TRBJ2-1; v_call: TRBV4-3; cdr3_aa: CASSRLLAGGTQTYNEQFF
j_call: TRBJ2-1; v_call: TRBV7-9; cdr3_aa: CASCPREMGYNEQFF
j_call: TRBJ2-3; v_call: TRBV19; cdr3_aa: CASSIMSGASTDTQYF
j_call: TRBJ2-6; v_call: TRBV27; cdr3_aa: CASSLYVTPGTGVSGANVLTF
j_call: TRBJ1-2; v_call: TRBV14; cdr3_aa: CASSLGLGAQSGYTF
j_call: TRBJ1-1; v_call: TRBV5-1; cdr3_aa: CASSWDPGPEAFF
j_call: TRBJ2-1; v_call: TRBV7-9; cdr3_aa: CASSLGGLAGVDEQFF
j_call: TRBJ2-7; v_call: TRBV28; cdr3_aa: CASSTTGRKEQYF
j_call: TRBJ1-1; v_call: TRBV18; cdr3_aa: CASSSDNHEAFF
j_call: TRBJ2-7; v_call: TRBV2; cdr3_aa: CASSNVRTGTYEQYF
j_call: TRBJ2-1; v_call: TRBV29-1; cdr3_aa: CSVGDSNSYNEQFF
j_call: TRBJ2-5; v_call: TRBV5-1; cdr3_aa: CASSPGQGNRETQYF